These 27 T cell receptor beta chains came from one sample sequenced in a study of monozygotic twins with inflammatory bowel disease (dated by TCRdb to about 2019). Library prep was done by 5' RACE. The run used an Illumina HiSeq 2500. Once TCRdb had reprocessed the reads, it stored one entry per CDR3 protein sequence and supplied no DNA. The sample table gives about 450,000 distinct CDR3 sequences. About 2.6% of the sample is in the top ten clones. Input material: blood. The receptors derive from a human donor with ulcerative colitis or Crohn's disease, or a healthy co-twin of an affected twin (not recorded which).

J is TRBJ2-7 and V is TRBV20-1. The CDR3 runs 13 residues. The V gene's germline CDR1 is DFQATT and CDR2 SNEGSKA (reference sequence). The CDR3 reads CSARNDNWNEQYF.

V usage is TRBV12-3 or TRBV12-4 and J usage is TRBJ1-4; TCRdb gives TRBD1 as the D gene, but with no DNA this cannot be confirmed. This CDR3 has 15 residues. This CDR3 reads CASSALRGTNEKLFF.

The CDR3 region is CASSLTRTYEQYF. V is TRBV18 and J is TRBJ2-7. CDR1 is KGHSH, CDR2 LQKENI, per germline. CDR3 length: 13 residues.

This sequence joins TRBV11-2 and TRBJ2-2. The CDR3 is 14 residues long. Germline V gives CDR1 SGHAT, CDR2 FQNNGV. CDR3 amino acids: CASSLDRTAGELFF. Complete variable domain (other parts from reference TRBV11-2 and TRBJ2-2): EAGVAQSPRYKIIEKRQSVAFWCNPISGHATLYWYQQILGQGPKLLIQFQNNGVVDDSQLPKDRFSAERLKGVDSTLKIQPAKLEDSAVYLCASSLDRTAGELFFGEGSRLTVL.

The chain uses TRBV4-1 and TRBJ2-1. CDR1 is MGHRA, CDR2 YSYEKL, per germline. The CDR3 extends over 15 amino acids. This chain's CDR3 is CASSLLWDPYNEQFF.

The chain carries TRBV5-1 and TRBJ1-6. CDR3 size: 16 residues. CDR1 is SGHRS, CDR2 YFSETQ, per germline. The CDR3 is CASSLFVTDSNSPLHF.

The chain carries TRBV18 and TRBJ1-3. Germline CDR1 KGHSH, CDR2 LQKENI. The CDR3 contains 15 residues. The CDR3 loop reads CASSPPVGFGNTIYF. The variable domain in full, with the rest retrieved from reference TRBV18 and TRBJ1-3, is NAGVMQNPRHLVRRRGQEARLRCSPMKGHSHVYWYRQLPEEGLKFMVYLQKENIIDESGMPKERFSAEFPKEGPSILRIQQVVRGDSAAYFCASSPPVGFGNTIYFGEGSWLTVV.

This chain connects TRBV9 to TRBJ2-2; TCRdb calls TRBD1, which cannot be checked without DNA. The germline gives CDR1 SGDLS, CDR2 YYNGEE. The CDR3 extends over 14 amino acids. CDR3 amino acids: CASSKGVSAGELFF.

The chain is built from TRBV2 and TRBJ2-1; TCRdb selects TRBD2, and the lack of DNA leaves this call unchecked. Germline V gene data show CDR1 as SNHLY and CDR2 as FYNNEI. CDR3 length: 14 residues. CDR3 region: CASRPGVSGSEQFF.

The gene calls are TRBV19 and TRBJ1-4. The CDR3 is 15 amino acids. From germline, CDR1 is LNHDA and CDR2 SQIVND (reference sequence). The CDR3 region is CASSSRGVTNEKLFF.

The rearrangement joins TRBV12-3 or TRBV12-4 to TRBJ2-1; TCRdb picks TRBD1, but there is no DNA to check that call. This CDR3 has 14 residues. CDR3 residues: CASSLTGDCNEQFF.

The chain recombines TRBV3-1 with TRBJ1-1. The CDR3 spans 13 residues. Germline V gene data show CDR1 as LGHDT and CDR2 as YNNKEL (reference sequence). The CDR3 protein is CASSQEHTQRAFF.

The CDR3 reads CASTHGRLAVEQYF. The chain recombines TRBV28 with TRBJ2-7; TCRdb's D call, TRBD2, is unchecked because there is no DNA. The CDR3 is 14 amino acids. Looked up from germline, CDR1 is MDHEN and CDR2 is SYDVKM. The full variable domain, rest sourced from reference TRBV28 and TRBJ2-7, is DVKVTQSSRYLVKRTGEKVFLECVQDMDHENMFWYRQDPGLGLRLIYFSYDVKMKEKGDIPEGYSVSREKKERFSLILESASTNQTSMYLCASTHGRLAVEQYFGPGTRLTVT.

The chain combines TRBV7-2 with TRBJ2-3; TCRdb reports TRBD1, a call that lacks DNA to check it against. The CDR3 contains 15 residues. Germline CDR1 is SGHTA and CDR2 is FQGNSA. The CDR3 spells CASSPRDGQPDTQYF.

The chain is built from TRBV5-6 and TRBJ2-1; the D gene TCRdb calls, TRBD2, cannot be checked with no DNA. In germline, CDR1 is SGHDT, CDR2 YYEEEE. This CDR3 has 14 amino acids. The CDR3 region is CASSSSGGHGEQFF.

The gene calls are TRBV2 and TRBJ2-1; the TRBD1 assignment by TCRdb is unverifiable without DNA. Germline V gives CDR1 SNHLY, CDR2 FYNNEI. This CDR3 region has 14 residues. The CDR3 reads CATHRDRNYNEQFF. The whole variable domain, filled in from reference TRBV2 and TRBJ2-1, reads EPEVTQTPSHQVTQMGQEVILRCVPISNHLYFYWYRQILGQKVEFLVSFYNNEISEKSEIFDDQFSVERPDGSNFTLKIRSTKLEDSAMYFCATHRDRNYNEQFFGPGTRLTVL.

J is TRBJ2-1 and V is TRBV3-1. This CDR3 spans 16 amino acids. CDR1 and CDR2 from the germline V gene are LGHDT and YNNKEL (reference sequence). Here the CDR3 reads CASSQDQSSLGDEQFF.

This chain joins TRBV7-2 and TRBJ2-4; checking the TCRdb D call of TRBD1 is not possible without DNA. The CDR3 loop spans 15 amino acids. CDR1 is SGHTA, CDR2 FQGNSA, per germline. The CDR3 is CASSLGGAGQNIQYF. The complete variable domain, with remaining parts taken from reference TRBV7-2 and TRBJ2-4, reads GAGVSQSPSNKVTEKGKDVELRCDPISGHTALYWYRQSLGQGLEFLIYFQGNSAPDKSGLPSDRFSAERTGGSVSTLTIQRTQQEDSAVYLCASSLGGAGQNIQYFGAGTRLSVL.

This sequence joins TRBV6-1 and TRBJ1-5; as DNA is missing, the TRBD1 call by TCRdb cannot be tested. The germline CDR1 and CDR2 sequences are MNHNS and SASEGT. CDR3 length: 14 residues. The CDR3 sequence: CASMTGLSNQPQHF.

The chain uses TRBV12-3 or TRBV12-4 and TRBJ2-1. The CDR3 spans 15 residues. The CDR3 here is CASSSSGRPYNEQFF.

The CDR3 loop reads CASSLGLAGGFSGELFF. This rearrangement joins TRBV11-2 to TRBJ2-2; with no DNA, the TCRdb D assignment of TRBD2 cannot be verified. This CDR3 has 17 amino acids. Germline values: CDR1 SGHAT, CDR2 FQNNGV.

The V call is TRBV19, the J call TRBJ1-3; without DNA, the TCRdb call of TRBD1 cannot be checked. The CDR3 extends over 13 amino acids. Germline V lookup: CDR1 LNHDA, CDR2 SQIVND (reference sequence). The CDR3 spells CASSPQGGNTIYF.

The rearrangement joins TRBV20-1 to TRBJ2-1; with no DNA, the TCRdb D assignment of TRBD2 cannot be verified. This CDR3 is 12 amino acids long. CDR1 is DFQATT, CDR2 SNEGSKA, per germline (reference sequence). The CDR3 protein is CSMIVEGNEQFF.

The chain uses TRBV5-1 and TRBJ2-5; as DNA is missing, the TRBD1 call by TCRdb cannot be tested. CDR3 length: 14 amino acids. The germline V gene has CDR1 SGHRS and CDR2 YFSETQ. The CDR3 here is CASSYQAGEETQYF.

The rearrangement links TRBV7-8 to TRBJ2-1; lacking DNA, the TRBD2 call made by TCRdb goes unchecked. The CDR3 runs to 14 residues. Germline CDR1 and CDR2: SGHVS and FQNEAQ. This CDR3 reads CASRKREVYNEQFF.

The CDR3 sequence is CSAANLAGPYNEQFF. The chain combines TRBV20-1 with TRBJ2-1; checking the TCRdb D call of TRBD2 is not possible without DNA. This CDR3 contains 15 residues. CDR1 and CDR2 (germline): DFQATT, SNEGSKA (reference sequence).

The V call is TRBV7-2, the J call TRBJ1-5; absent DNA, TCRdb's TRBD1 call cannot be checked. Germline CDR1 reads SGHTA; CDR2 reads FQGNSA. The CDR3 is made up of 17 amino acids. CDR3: CASSPGLGARTNQPQHF.